This paragraph reports one T cell receptor beta chain. This clonotype showed up just a few times. The clone's antigen remains unknown. Qualities for individual bases were not recorded, and no much larger clone is one base off. Hyperthyroidism patients were aged 18 to 65 years and newly diagnosed, with disease duration of less than 2 months. Patients with uncontrolled infections, other autoimmune diseases, pregnancy or lactation were excluded. Clinical symptoms, serum thyroxine and TRAb, thyroid ultrasound, and orbital computed tomography formed the basis for the diagnoses. Blood from progressor patients was drawn when they were first diagnosed with hyperthyroidism, before any ophthalmopathy symptoms appeared. PBMCs were isolated from more than 8 ml of fresh peripheral blood by Ficoll-Paque density gradient centrifugation. Progressor patients were initially diagnosed with Graves' hyperthyroidism and developed ophthalmopathy during follow-up. Trizol reagent was used to extract total RNA, and RNA quality was then checked on an Agilent 2100 Bioanalyzer.

TCR beta CDR3 regions were amplified from RNA transcripts. The first round of RT-PCR for the TCR CDR3 was performed with the HTBI primer set and the Qiagen OneStep RT-PCR kit. A second multiplex PCR round built the libraries, followed by size selection and purification. The libraries were sequenced on an Illumina HiSeq2000 using paired-end 100 bp reads. For the original study's pipeline: SOAPnuke was used to process the raw data, throwing out any read that contained adapters or uncalled bases, had a mean Phred below 15, or lacked an exact constant-primer or identifier match. COPE v1.2.5 was used to merge the high-quality paired reads, and each unique nucleotide sequence was defined as a clonotype. MiTCR v1.1 was used to align clonotypes to the IMGT TRBV, TRBD and TRBJ reference segments. Only V-J combinations with frequency above 0.0001, covering roughly 99% of repertoires, were analysed. The TCS score was defined as F50 (clonal expansion) divided by E x V (chaos), with BLOSUM62-based TCRdist calculated between CDR3 peptides within each V-J. Welch's t-statistics and random forest reduced roughly 540 V-J features to 13, which were used in a naive Bayes classifier (R e1071). TCRdb trimmed public reads at Q25 via fastp, called clones via MiXCR and kept in-frame beta chains. Rows matching on CDR3 protein sequence are summarized as one entry with the most common DNA and genes. The V and J calls come from TCRdb's annotation, not from the publication. This sample has fewer than 900,000 distinct CDR3 sequences in its table, and about 17% of those were observed once. Around 15% of the sample goes to the ten largest clones.

The source of the sample is a study of T cells in Graves' hyperthyroidism and ophthalmopathy (dated by TCRdb to the late 2010s). Concerning the study at large: Peripheral blood samples were taken at the time of initial diagnosis, prior to any treatment. To identify distinguishing TCR V-J signatures, a discovery cohort of around 100 patients was used, comprising some 43 with Graves' ophthalmopathy and about 59 with stable Graves' hyperthyroidism. Prospective prediction of ophthalmopathy was tested in an independent validation cohort of 18 to 20 hyperthyroidism patients and 17 patients who later progressed to ophthalmopathy. For training and testing, the 110 or so patients in the discovery cohort were randomly divided in a 7:3 ratio. In addition, the study compared T-cell repertoires in thyroid tissue and in blood from roughly 6 Graves' hyperthyroidism patients. Once sampling was done, hyperthyroidism patients were given methimazole at a starting dose of 30 mg daily, whereas ophthalmopathy patients were given high-dose intravenous methylprednisolone. TCR Vbeta CDR3 sequencing of roughly 140 peripheral blood samples (over 40 ophthalmopathy, around 80 hyperthyroidism and roughly 17 progressor patients) is reported in the paper. Paper-wide results and their limitations: In validation, progression to ophthalmopathy was predicted by the model with almost 71% sensitivity and 72% to 85% specificity, a median of around 6.5 months before onset. Blood samples also contained most of the expanded thyroid clonotypes (frequency above 0.001), which suggests that blood repertoires may reflect thyroid immune responses. Sample size was not statistically predetermined, and investigators were not blinded to group allocation. A model built on a 13 V-J signature distinguished ophthalmopathy from stable hyperthyroidism, reaching about 88% sensitivity and around 81% specificity in cross-validation and 80%/75% in testing.

As encoded in the germline V gene, CDR1 is SGHTA while CDR2 is FQGNSA. Inclusive of the bounding cysteine and phenylalanine, the CDR3 is 15 residues long. Only the CDR3 DNA is retained, 45 bases long and in frame from the first base. A distance of 14 bases separates the germline ends of V and J, which lose 5 bases and 0 bases respectively. The rearranged segments are TRBV7-2 and TRBJ2-7; TRBD1 could be the D gene, as 6 bases match. Sequencing used blood. The receptor comes from a woman in her fifties or sixties with Graves' hyperthyroidism that later progressed to Graves' ophthalmopathy. The nucleotide sequence reads TGTGCCAGCAGCCGGAGGACAGAGAGCTCCTACGAGCAGTACTTC. Its coded protein is CASSRRTESSYEQYF.